Following are 29 T cell receptor beta chains from one sample sequenced in a study of CD8+CD57+ T cells in acquired aplastic anemia. Genomic DNA provided the template from which TCR beta VDJ and CDR3 profiles were obtained. TCRdb reprocessed the reads via MiXCR and lists one record per CDR3 protein. The top ten clones hold 9.7% of a sample with around 170,000 distinct CDR3 sequences, 48% of them seen once. Before being chosen for sequencing, patients had shown CD8+CD57+ cell expansion by flow cytometry. Specimen: sorted CD4+, CD8+, or CD8+CD57+ T cells (not recorded which) from PBMCs. These receptors all stem from a human donor with aplastic anemia.

This clonotype was detected once. The chain has TRBV7-2 and TRBJ1-5; 7 nucleotides agree with TRBD1. Germline trimming cut 5 bases from V and 6 bases from J; bases unmatched to any gene: 4. The CDR3 spans 13 residues. The V gene's germline CDR1 is SGHTA and CDR2 FQGNSA. In nucleotides, the CDR3 is TGTGCCAGCAGCATCGACAGGGTTCAGCCCCAGCATTTT. Amino acid sequence: CASSIDRVQPQHF.

This rearrangement joins TRBV10-3 to TRBJ2-2; 14 nucleotides line up with TRBD2. The V and J ends lost 6 bases and 3 bases, in that order; junction bases with no gene match: 3. Germline V gene lookup returns CDR1 ENHRY and CDR2 SYGVKD. CDR3 length: 16 residues. The CDR3 region is CAIRGLAGVDTGELFF. CDR3 coding DNA: TGTGCCATCAGGGGACTAGCGGGAGTGGACACCGGGGAGCTGTTTTTT.

Concerning this clonotype itself: A junction boundary mismatches the germline segment, possibly from a read error. The V call is TRBV12-3 or TRBV12-4, the J call TRBJ2-1; 7 nucleotides line up with TRBD1. The CDR3 has 18 residues. CDR3 protein: CASSLGRGPKSSYSEQFF. In DNA, the CDR3 is TGTGCCAGCAGTTTGGGTAGGGGGCCCAAAAGCTCCTACAGTGAGCAGTTCTTC.

The V and J genes are TRBV25-1 and TRBJ2-2; D tentatively reads TRBD1 or TRBD2 (5 bases each). Germline V gives CDR1 MGHDK, CDR2 SYGVNS. Trimming removed 3 bases at V and 6 bases at J, with 17 bases between. The length of the CDR3 is 16 residues. The CDR3 coding sequence is TGTGCCAGCAGTGATTATGGGGCCGAGGGTGCCGGGGAGCTGTTTTTT. It codes for CASSDYGAEGAGELFF.

Only a few counts were recorded for this clonotype. The rearrangement joins TRBV5-8 to TRBJ1-2; 7 nucleotides match TRBD1. The trim removed 0 bases at V and 4 bases at J, leaving 3 bases unmatched. CDR1 is SGHTS, CDR2 YDEGEE, per germline. The CDR3 has 14 residues. The CDR3 spells CASSLADRIYGYTF. The CDR3 DNA is TGTGCCAGCAGCTTGGCGGACAGGATCTATGGCTACACCTTC.

The CDR3 is CASKGGGGNNSPLHF. The CDR3, as DNA: TGTGCCAGCAAGGGAGGAGGGGGGAATAATTCACCCCTCCACTTT. The V call is TRBV5-4, the J call TRBJ1-6, with D possibly TRBD1 on 6 matching bases. Deletions cut 6 bases from V and 5 bases from J, with 15 bases between. In germline, CDR1 is SGHNT, CDR2 YYREEE (reference sequence). The CDR3 has 15 residues.

This clonotype was counted many times. The chain couples TRBV7-8 to TRBJ2-5; D unresolved. The CDR3 has 16 residues. Per the germline V gene, CDR1 is SGHVS and CDR2 is FQNEAQ. V dropped 3 bases and J dropped 1 base, with 15 bases sitting between them. The CDR3 is CASSFLGSYRQETQYF. CDR3 coding DNA: TGTGCCAGCAGCTTCCTGGGCAGTTACCGCCAAGAGACCCAGTACTTC.

This clonotype was seen a handful of times. The chain combines TRBV15 with TRBJ2-7, with no clear D. CDR3 length: 14 residues. V lost 0 bases and J lost 5, with 11 bases in between. Per the germline V gene, CDR1 is LNHNV and CDR2 is YYDKDF (reference sequence). The CDR3, as DNA: TGTGCCACCAGCAGAGATTCCCGCTTGGACGAGCAGTACTTC. Translated: CATSRDSRLDEQYF.

Comment on this clonotype: This may come from a read error, since a much larger clone is one base off. The chain recombines TRBV19 with TRBJ1-2; D is unresolved. Germline lookup yields CDR1 LNHDA and CDR2 SQIVND (reference sequence). The CDR3 is 11 amino acids. V shed 5 bases and J shed 3 bases, with 4 bases lying between them. CDR3 protein: CASSLHYGYTF. The CDR3 DNA reads TGTGCCAGTAGTCTGCACTATGGCTACACCTTC.

V usage is TRBV7-9 and J usage is TRBJ2-5; 12 bases are a match to TRBD2. Trimming cost V 4 bases and J 4 bases; bases outside gene matches: 1. The CDR3 is 14 residues long. Germline CDR1 is SEHNR and CDR2 is FQNEAQ (reference sequence). The CDR3 sequence: CASSSTSGGETQYF. CDR3 nucleotide sequence: TGTGCCAGCAGCTCGACTAGCGGGGGAGAGACCCAGTACTTC.

About this clonotype itself: Germline is not matched at one junction end, which may reflect a read error. The gene calls are TRBV20-1 and TRBJ1-1, with D perhaps TRBD1 (6 bases). Germline CDR1 is DFQATT and CDR2 is SNEGSKA (reference sequence). The CDR3 spans 15 residues. CDR3 coding DNA: TGTAGTGCTAGAGTAAACAGGGCGACCGACACTGAAGCTTTCTTT. Translating it yields CSARVNRATDTEAFF.

The V call is TRBV9, the J call TRBJ2-7; 9 bases fit TRBD1. CDR1 and CDR2 (germline): SGDLS, YYNGEE. V shed 2 bases and J 3 bases; nucleotides not matched to a gene: 3. The CDR3 extends over 14 amino acids. The CDR3 bases are TGTGCCAGCAGCGTGGCGGGACAGGGCTACGAGCAGTACTTC. This encodes CASSVAGQGYEQYF.

This clonotype came up many times. The chain is built from TRBV5-1 and TRBJ1-6; 8 nucleotides agree with TRBD1. This CDR3 comprises 16 residues. V shed 0 bases and J 6 bases; nucleotides not matched to a gene: 5. In germline, CDR1 is SGHRS, CDR2 YFSETQ. CDR3 sequence: CASSLGSTGGNSPLHF. Here the CDR3 DNA reads TGCGCCAGCAGCTTGGGGTCTACAGGGGGTAATTCACCCCTCCACTTT.

The chain employs TRBV7-6 and TRBJ1-1, with 9 bases matching TRBD1. The ends lost 4 bases at V and 3 bases at J; junction bases unmatched: 6. The V gene's germline CDR1 is SGHVS and CDR2 FNYEAQ. CDR3 length equals 15 residues. As DNA, the CDR3 is TGTGCCAGCAGCTCCGGACAGGGGATGTACACTGAAGCTTTCTTT. Amino acid sequence: CASSSGQGMYTEAFF.

The rearrangement links TRBV20-1 to TRBJ1-2; 7 bases map to TRBD1. The CDR3 contains 16 residues. Germline CDR1 is DFQATT and CDR2 is SNEGSKA (reference sequence). Germline trimming cut 3 bases from V and 2 bases from J; bases unmatched to any gene: 12. CDR3 nucleotides: TGCAGTGCTAGGGATGACAGGGAGGGAGTCAACTATGGCTACACCTTC. Protein: CSARDDREGVNYGYTF.

This clonotype was picked up many times. The chain has TRBV3-1 and TRBJ2-5; 9 bases fit TRBD1. Germline-derived CDR1 and CDR2 are LGHDT and YNNKEL (reference sequence). The CDR3 runs to 15 residues. J gave up 5 bases and V 4 bases, and 8 bases lay outside the gene matches. In DNA, the CDR3 is TGTGCCAGCAGCCCTACAGGGGGCGCGTTGGAGACCCAGTACTTC. Translating it yields CASSPTGGALETQYF.

V and J are TRBV7-6 and TRBJ1-2; 7 positions agree with TRBD1. The CDR3 contains 15 residues. V lost 0 bases and J lost 7; bases outside the gene matches: 8. Germline loops: CDR1 SGHVS, CDR2 FNYEAQ. CDR3 residues: CASSLASRTGPGYTF. The CDR3 DNA reads TGTGCCAGCAGCTTAGCGTCCCGGACAGGTCCTGGCTACACCTTC.

The chain recombines TRBV28 with TRBJ2-4; D gene unclear. The germline gives CDR1 MDHEN, CDR2 SYDVKM. This CDR3 is 13 amino acids long. The V end was cut by 6 bases, the J end by 6 bases, with 12 bases between. This chain's CDR3 is CASSQPASNIQYF. CDR3 coding DNA: TGTGCCAGCAGCCAACCGGCCTCAAACATTCAGTACTTC. The full variable domain, in which reference TRBV28 and TRBJ2-4 provide the parts outside the CDR3, is DVKVTQSSRYLVKRTGEKVFLECVQDMDHENMFWYRQDPGLGLRLIYFSYDVKMKEKGDIPEGYSVSREKKERFSLILESASTNQTSMYLCASSQPASNIQYFGAGTRLSVL.

CDR3 in DNA: TGTGCCAGCAGCGTAGAAGGGCCCACTGAAGCTTTCTTT. It translates to CASSVEGPTEAFF. This sequence joins TRBV9 and TRBJ1-1; no clear D. The germline V and J ends were trimmed by 0 bases and 4 bases, with 7 bases remaining between them. Germline values: CDR1 SGDLS, CDR2 YYNGEE. CDR3 length equals 13 residues.

This sequence joins TRBV20-1 and TRBJ2-5, with D uncertain. Germline CDR1 is DFQATT and CDR2 is SNEGSKA (reference sequence). The CDR3 loop spans 13 amino acids. V was shortened by 3 bases and J by 2 bases, with 10 bases between the two germline ends. The CDR3 protein is CSASRWPQETQYF. Here the CDR3 DNA reads TGCAGTGCTAGTAGGTGGCCTCAAGAGACCCAGTACTTC.

This clonotype came up many times. The chain couples TRBV9 to TRBJ1-2, with D hard to call. The CDR3 has 13 residues. Trimming took off 4 bases at V and 3 bases at J, with 10 bases between the two ends. Germline V lookup: CDR1 SGDLS, CDR2 YYNGEE. This CDR3 is CASSPRTDYGYTF. Written as DNA, the CDR3 is TGTGCCAGCAGCCCCAGGACGGACTATGGCTACACCTTC.

This clonotype occurred many times. The chain has TRBV10-3 and TRBJ1-5, with D possibly TRBD1 on 5 matching bases. Germline CDR1 ENHRY, CDR2 SYGVKD. CDR3 length: 17 amino acids. Trimming removed 2 bases at V and 0 bases at J, with 14 bases between. The CDR3: CAISESISGHSNQPQHF. The CDR3 nucleotides read TGTGCCATCAGTGAGAGTATTTCGGGGCATAGCAATCAGCCCCAGCATTTT.

This clonotype was seen more than once but under ten times. The CDR3 nucleotides read TGTGCCAGCAGCTTTCCCGGGACAGGCTATGGCTACACCTTC. Its protein product is CASSFPGTGYGYTF. This chain joins TRBV5-5 and TRBJ1-2, with 8 bases lining up with TRBD1. V lost 2 bases to trimming and J lost 4 bases; unmatched junction nucleotides: 4. The germline V gene has CDR1 SGHKS and CDR2 YYEKEE (reference sequence). This CDR3 has 14 residues.

The chain's CDR3 is CARIWDRGILRYGYTF. CDR3 nucleotide sequence: TGTGCCCGTATCTGGGATCGGGGAATCCTCCGCTATGGCTACACCTTC. The chain uses TRBV24-1 and TRBJ1-2; D call uncertain. This CDR3 spans 16 amino acids. V lost 12 bases to trimming and J lost 4 bases, with 26 bases between them. Germline CDR1 KGHDR, CDR2 SFDVKD.

The rearrangement links TRBV2 to TRBJ2-1; 13 nucleotides align to TRBD2. J was trimmed by 9 bases and V by 7 bases; bases with no gene match: 6. Looked up from germline, CDR1 is SNHLY and CDR2 is FYNNEI. The length of the CDR3 is 14 residues. The CDR3 region has the DNA TGTGCCAGCACCAGACTAGCGGGAGGCGGTGAGCAGTTCTTC. Translating gives CASTRLAGGGEQFF.

This chain links TRBV29-1 with TRBJ2-1; D remains ambiguous. The CDR3 totals 13 residues. Germline V CDR1 and CDR2: SQVTM, ANQGSEA. The V end was cut by 3 bases, the J end by 5 bases, with 11 bases between. The CDR3 DNA reads as TGCAGCGTTGAGCCCCCCTCGAACAATGAGCAGTTCTTC. Translating it yields CSVEPPSNNEQFF.

The chain employs TRBV27 and TRBJ1-3; D remains unclear. The CDR3 consists of 15 residues. The ends were cut back, 6 bases at V and 0 bases at J, with 12 bases in the middle. Germline V gene lookup returns CDR1 MNHEY and CDR2 SMNVEV (reference sequence). The CDR3 DNA sequence: TGTGCCAGCAGGGAGGGCACCCTCTCTGGAAACACCATATATTTT. Translating it yields CASREGTLSGNTIYF.

The gene calls are TRBV7-8 and TRBJ2-3; D may correspond to TRBD1 or TRBD2 (6 bases each). Germline lookup yields CDR1 SGHVS and CDR2 FQNEAQ. The length of the CDR3 is 17 residues. Trimming removed 0 bases at V and 2 bases at J, with 15 bases between. This CDR3 is CASSLAVGGMSTDTQYF. The CDR3 bases are TGTGCCAGCAGCTTAGCGGTGGGGGGCATGTCCACAGATACGCAGTATTTT.

CDR3 in amino acids: CASSLRDNSPLHF. In DNA, the CDR3 is TGTGCCAGCAGTTTGAGGGATAATTCACCCCTCCACTTT. This sequence joins TRBV12-3 or TRBV12-4 and TRBJ1-6; D uncertain. V lost 3 bases and J 5 bases, leaving 5 bases between the germline ends. The CDR3 consists of 13 residues.